This TCR beta chain came from a study of blood T cell repertoires in COVID-19. Study as a whole: Sources were T cells, B-cell-depleted T cells, or PBMCs; the material itself was cDNA or gDNA.

The CDR3 consists of 13 residues. Trimming removed 5 bases from V and 5 bases from J; junction bases left unmatched: 5. Germline CDR1 MNHNY, CDR2 SVGAGI (reference sequence). Only in-frame clones appear in the TCRdb table, and some are missing; sequencing was by immunoSEQ multiplex PCR. The sample records around 280,000 clones, 85% to 90% being singletons. The table lists this clone with a count of one. The sequenced sample was PBMCs or T cells enriched from blood (not recorded which). The clonotype comes from a woman between 18 and 29 years old with acute COVID-19. The J gene is TRBJ1-2, the V gene TRBV6-6, with TRBD1 identical over 7 bases. Here the CDR3 reads CASSIGQDYGYTF. CDR3 DNA: TGTGCCAGCAGTATCGGACAGGATTATGGCTACACCTTC.